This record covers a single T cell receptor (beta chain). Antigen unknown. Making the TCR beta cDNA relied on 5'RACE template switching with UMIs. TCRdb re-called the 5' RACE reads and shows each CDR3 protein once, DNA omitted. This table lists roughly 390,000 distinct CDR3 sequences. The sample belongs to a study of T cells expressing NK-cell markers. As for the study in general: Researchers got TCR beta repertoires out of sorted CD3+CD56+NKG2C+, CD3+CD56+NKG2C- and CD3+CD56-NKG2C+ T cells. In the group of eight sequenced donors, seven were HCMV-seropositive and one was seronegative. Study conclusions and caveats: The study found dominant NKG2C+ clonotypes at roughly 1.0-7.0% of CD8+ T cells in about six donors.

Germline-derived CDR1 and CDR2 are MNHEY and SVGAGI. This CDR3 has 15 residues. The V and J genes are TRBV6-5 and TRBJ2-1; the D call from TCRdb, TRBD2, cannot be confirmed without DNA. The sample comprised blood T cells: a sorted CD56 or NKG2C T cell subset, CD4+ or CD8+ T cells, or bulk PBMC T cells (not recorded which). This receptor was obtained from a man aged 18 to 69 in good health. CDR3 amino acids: CASRWGGGLRDEQFF.